This T cell receptor (beta chain) was retrieved from a study of blood T cells in healthy people across ages. The table lists this clonotype with many counts. Combining a sample-barcoded 5' primer with a J-beta primer mix, a second PCR ran for about 6 to 12 cycles. MiXCR, applied by TCRdb to the 5' RACE reads, yields one record per CDR3 protein. The table shows 600,000 to 800,000 distinct CDR3 sequences, with over 20% occurring only once. The CDR3 is 15 residues long. CDR1 and CDR2 (germline): MNHEY, SMNVEV (reference sequence). V lost 6 bases, J lost 0 bases, and 5 bases stayed unmatched. The TCR sequence derives from a man between 65 and 85 years old in good health. This sequence joins TRBV27 and TRBJ2-1; 7 bases are a match to TRBD1. Sequenced sample: blood. The CDR3: CASSITGDSYNEQFF. The DNA of the CDR3 is TGTGCCAGCAGCATTACAGGGGACTCCTACAATGAGCAGTTCTTC.